This T cell receptor beta chain derives from a study of blood T cell repertoires in COVID-19. J lost 2 bases, V lost 1 base, and 6 bases had no gene match. CDR1 is MNHEY and CDR2 is SVGEGT in the germline V gene. The CDR3 runs to 16 residues. The data were produced by immunoSEQ multiplex PCR, yet TCRdb's version contains in-frame clones alone and is incomplete. The sample lists 150,000 to 200,000 clones; 80% to 85% were seen once. Sequenced input: peripheral blood. This TCR derives from a woman aged 40 to 50 with COVID-19, enrolled during active disease. The chain recombines TRBV6-2 or TRBV6-3 with TRBJ2-7; 9 nucleotides line up with TRBD2. CDR3 in DNA: TGTGCCAGCAGTTACTTTCGGGAGCGGGAGGCCTACGAGCAGTACTTC. It yields the protein CASSYFREREAYEQYF.